This T cell receptor beta chain was captured by sequencing in a study of Tregs in tolerant kidney transplant recipients. The wider study: Recipients received nonmyeloablative bone marrow transplants from related graft donors, with transient mixed chimerism.

TCRdb's copy holds only in-frame clones and misses some; the assay was immunoSEQ multiplex PCR. The sample lists roughly 99,000 clones; under 95% were seen once. Germline V gives CDR1 LNHDA, CDR2 SQIVND (reference sequence). V lost 3 bases to trimming and J lost 2 bases, with 10 bases between them. This CDR3 spans 14 amino acids. Study-wide findings and caveats: Validation in larger populations is needed because few patients were studied. Antigen-driven expansion was suggested because donor-specific Tregs expanded more than all Tregs in tolerant patients. The most relevant donor-specific Treg TCRbeta repertoire apparently came from expansion with activated donor B cells.

This clone was recorded once. Its antigen remains unidentified. The specimen comprised CD4+ T cells from blood, sampled before the transplant. V is TRBV19 and J is TRBJ1-2; no clear D. The sequence was obtained from a human donor who received a combined kidney and bone marrow transplant. This CDR3 reads CASSINGQNYGYTF. CDR3 nucleotide sequence: TGTGCCAGTAGTATTAATGGGCAGAACTATGGCTACACCTTC.